Listed below are T cell receptor beta chains from one sample, sequenced in a study of cytomegalovirus exposure and HLA in healthy donors. TCRdb's copy holds only in-frame clones and misses some; the assay was immunoSEQ multiplex PCR. The table lists about 42,000 clones. The source material was PBMCs. The origin of the receptors is a man aged 25 to 45 in good health and CMV-seronegative. Both conserved end residues are part of each CDR3. A D gene is named only where the DNA matches it firmly.

CDR3 length,J gene,V gene,D gene,CDR3 protein,CDR3 DNA
16,TRBJ1-1,TRBV11-2,-,CASSLVAQTRDTEAFF,TGTGCCAGCAGCTTAGTCGCCCAAACCCGGGACACTGAAGCTTTCTTT
13,TRBJ2-5,TRBV27,-,CASRQNEQETQYF,TGTGCCAGCAGGCAGAATGAACAAGAGACCCAGTACTTC
14,TRBJ2-7,TRBV7-2,TRBD1,CASSPGTGPYEQYF,TGTGCCAGCAGCCCCGGGACAGGGCCCTACGAGCAGTACTTC
15,TRBJ2-1,TRBV6-5,TRBD2,CASSRTSGSSDEQFF,TGTGCCAGCAGTAGGACTAGCGGGAGTAGCGATGAGCAGTTCTTC
15,TRBJ1-6,TRBV7-9,TRBD1,CASSSIGQGNSPLHF,TGTGCCAGCAGCTCGATCGGACAGGGTAATTCACCCCTCCACTTT
15,TRBJ1-2,TRBV6-5,TRBD1,CASSYSGTGGYGYTF,TGTGCCAGCAGTTACTCCGGGACAGGGGGGTATGGCTACACCTTC
13,TRBJ1-2,TRBV2,-,CASSQGISYGYTF,TGTGCCAGCAGCCAGGGTATTAGCTATGGCTACACCTTC
16,TRBJ2-7,TRBV4-3,TRBD2,CASSQDRSGSLYEQYF,TGCGCCAGCAGCCAAGATCGCAGCGGGAGCCTTTACGAGCAGTACTTC
17,TRBJ2-1,TRBV5-1,TRBD2,CASSLSGASGNGGEQFF,TGCGCCAGCAGCTTAAGCGGGGCTAGCGGGAATGGGGGTGAGCAGTTCTTC
17,TRBJ2-7,TRBV5-1,-,CASSLATRATIFYEQYF,TGCGCCAGCAGCTTGGCCACCAGGGCAACTATCTTTTACGAGCAGTACTTC
14,TRBJ2-3,TRBV4-2,-,CASSPGPETDTQYF,TGTGCCAGCAGCCCGGGTCCCGAGACCGATACGCAGTATTTT
13,TRBJ2-5,TRBV29-1,TRBD2,CSVDKREGETQYF,TGCAGCGTTGACAAGCGGGAGGGAGAGACCCAGTACTTC
14,TRBJ1-1,TRBV30,-,CAWRPPGDKTEAFF,TGTGCCTGGCGTCCCCCAGGGGACAAAACTGAAGCTTTCTTT
13,TRBJ2-7,TRBV5-4,TRBD1,CASSERTGYEQYF,TGTGCCAGCAGCGAGAGGACAGGCTACGAGCAGTACTTC
14,TRBJ2-7,TRBV5-6,TRBD2,CASRRLAGVYEQYF,TGTGCCAGCAGACGTCTAGCGGGAGTCTACGAGCAGTACTTC
14,TRBJ1-2,TRBV15,-,CATSSAPPNYGYTF,TGTGCCACCAGCAGTGCGCCGCCTAACTATGGCTACACCTTC
16,TRBJ2-3,TRBV6-1,TRBD2,CASSALSGSGTDTQYF,TGTGCCAGCAGTGCTCTCAGCGGGAGCGGCACAGATACGCAGTATTTT
17,TRBJ1-2,TRBV4-1,-,CASSHGAVGRGIYGYTF,TGCGCCAGCAGCCATGGAGCGGTTGGTCGGGGAATCTATGGCTACACCTTC
13,TRBJ1-5,TRBV7-2,-,CASSQQANQPQHF,TGTGCCAGCAGCCAACAGGCTAATCAGCCCCAGCATTTT
16,TRBJ2-7,TRBV13,TRBD2,CASSLAPSGSINEQYF,TGTGCCAGCAGCTTAGCACCTAGCGGGAGCATAAACGAGCAGTACTTC
16,TRBJ1-1,TRBV4-2,TRBD1,CASSQTLGQPNTEAFF,TGTGCCAGCAGCCAGACCCTGGGACAGCCGAACACTGAAGCTTTCTTT
15,TRBJ1-1,TRBV19,TRBD1,CASSIGSGTASLAFF,TGTGCCAGTAGTATAGGTTCCGGGACAGCCAGCTTAGCTTTCTTT
15,TRBJ2-3,TRBV15,TRBD1,CATSIGQGGLDTQYF,TGTGCCACCAGCATAGGACAGGGTGGCCTAGATACGCAGTATTTT
14,TRBJ2-5,TRBV27,-,CASSEQSGTETQYF,TGTGCCAGCAGTGAACAGAGCGGCACGGAAACCCAGTACTTC
16,TRBJ2-5,TRBV7-3,TRBD1,CASSPGTGDAQETQYF,TGTGCCAGCAGCCCCGGGACAGGGGACGCCCAAGAGACCCAGTACTTC
17,TRBJ2-5,TRBV5-4,TRBD2,CAMATSGSGGSGETQYF,TGTGCCATGGCGACTAGCGGGAGCGGGGGTTCGGGAGAGACCCAGTACTTC
17,TRBJ2-4,TRBV7-9,TRBD1,CASSAPPRDRNPNIQYF,TGTGCCAGCAGCGCCCCTCCCCGGGACAGGAATCCAAACATTCAGTACTTC
12,TRBJ2-3,TRBV29-1,-,CSVSGITDTQYF,TGCAGCGTTTCGGGGATTACAGATACGCAGTATTTT
15,TRBJ2-5,TRBV29-1,TRBD2,CSVPPTGGTWETQYF,TGCAGCGTCCCGCCGACGGGGGGAACCTGGGAGACCCAGTACTTC
16,TRBJ2-1,TRBV30,-,CAWSPGLQVADNEQFF,TGTGCCTGGAGTCCCGGGCTACAGGTAGCCGACAATGAGCAGTTCTTC
14,TRBJ2-7,TRBV7-6,TRBD2,CASSSSGPGDEQYF,TGTGCCAGCAGTAGTAGCGGGCCAGGCGACGAGCAGTACTTC
17,TRBJ2-1,TRBV18,-,CASSHLGHSSSDNEQFF,TGTGCCAGCTCCCACCTGGGACACTCGAGCTCCGACAATGAGCAGTTCTTC
17,TRBJ1-6,TRBV19,-,CASSIDMGSSYNSPLHF,TGTGCCAGTAGTATAGATATGGGGAGCTCCTATAATTCACCCCTCCACTTT
18,TRBJ2-7,TRBV4-1,TRBD2,CASSQDRVAGGPGDEQYF,TGCGCCAGCAGCCAAGATAGGGTAGCGGGAGGCCCAGGCGACGAGCAGTACTTC
14,TRBJ2-7,TRBV19,-,CASRAVAAAYEQYF,TGTGCCAGTAGGGCGGTAGCGGCCGCCTACGAGCAGTACTTC
15,TRBJ2-7,TRBV19,TRBD2,CASKGLAGGVSEQYF,TGTGCCAGTAAGGGACTAGCGGGAGGGGTGAGCGAGCAGTACTTC
15,TRBJ1-6,TRBV6-5,-,CASSYFGAGNSPLHF,TGTGCCAGCAGTTACTTCGGTGCTGGTAATTCACCCCTCCACTTT
13,TRBJ2-7,TRBV29-1,TRBD2,CSILAGGSYEQYF,TGCAGCATACTAGCGGGAGGCTCCTACGAGCAGTACTTC
13,TRBJ2-7,TRBV19,TRBD2,CASRLAAGNEQYF,TGTGCCAGCCGACTAGCGGCGGGGAACGAGCAGTACTTC
13,TRBJ2-3,TRBV6-6,-,CASSYLSRDTQYF,TGTGCCAGCAGTTACTTGAGCCGAGATACGCAGTATTTT
14,TRBJ2-2,TRBV29-1,-,CSAVGPTHTGELFF,TGCAGCGCCGTGGGCCCTACGCACACCGGGGAGCTGTTTTTT
14,TRBJ2-7,TRBV6-5,TRBD1,CASSTPRDSYEQYF,TGTGCCAGCAGTACCCCCCGGGACAGCTACGAGCAGTACTTC
14,TRBJ1-2,TRBV7-8,-,CASSLEGGVYGYTF,TGTGCCAGCAGCTTAGAAGGGGGTGTTTATGGCTACACCTTC
17,TRBJ2-5,TRBV4-2,TRBD2,CASSQDIVGGGQETQYF,TGTGCCAGCAGCCAAGATATTGTTGGCGGGGGACAAGAGACCCAGTACTTC
15,TRBJ2-7,TRBV6-9,TRBD2,CASSFKAGGLYEQYF,TGTGCCAGCAGTTTCAAAGCGGGAGGATTATACGAGCAGTACTTC
15,TRBJ2-4,TRBV7-7,-,CASSLTEEGKNIQYF,TGTGCTAGCAGCCTGACCGAGGAGGGTAAAAACATTCAGTACTTC
12,TRBJ2-7,TRBV29-1,TRBD1,CSARTGAYEQYF,TGCAGCGCCAGGACAGGGGCCTACGAGCAGTACTTC
13,TRBJ1-2,TRBV14,-,CASSQAGVDVSTF,TGTGCCAGCAGCCAAGCCGGGGTCGACGTGAGCACCTTC
13,TRBJ1-2,TRBV9,-,CASSVQGGGGYTF,TGTGCCAGCAGCGTACAGGGAGGGGGTGGCTACACCTTC
15,TRBJ2-1,TRBV30,-,CAWSGTPVSYNEQFF,TGTGCCTGGAGTGGGACTCCCGTCTCCTACAATGAGCAGTTCTTC
13,TRBJ1-2,TRBV7-2,-,CASSFDRSSGYTF,TGTGCCAGCAGCTTCGACAGGAGTAGTGGCTACACCTTC
14,TRBJ1-6,TRBV6-4,-,CASSHGQDNSPLHF,TGTGCCAGCAGCCACGGACAAGATAATTCACCCCTCCACTTT
13,TRBJ1-1,TRBV4-1,-,CASSQARWTEAFF,TGCGCCAGCAGCCAAGCTAGGTGGACTGAAGCTTTCTTT
14,TRBJ2-7,TRBV5-4,-,CASSRRDGSYEQYF,TGTGCCAGCAGCAGGAGGGACGGCTCCTACGAGCAGTACTTC
13,TRBJ1-3,TRBV13,-,CASSPGIRAEGNF,TGTGCCAGCAGCCCAGGCATCAGGGCGGAAGGCAATTTT